This T cell receptor (beta chain) was identified during a study of shared clonotypes between healthy human individuals. Study information: CD4 naive cells filled three plates per donor, CD4 memory three, CD8 naive two and CD8 memory one.

Terminally differentiated effector memory CD45RA+ cells were excluded from the naive CD8 cells, which were CD45RO-negative and positively selected for CCR7. On this clone: Antigen: not known.

At deep level, the assay was performed. The data were produced by immunoSEQ multiplex PCR, yet TCRdb's version contains in-frame clones alone and is incomplete. The sample holds 800,000 to 950,000 clones; 90% to 97% are singletons and the top ten take over 0.2%. V dropped 7 bases and J dropped 4; count of bases not matched to a gene: 7. CDR1 is SNHLY, CDR2 FYNNEI, per germline. The CDR3 spans 14 residues. Study-level results: Expectations were that clonotype sharing among donors would be affected by sequencing depth. Naive subsets tended to show greater estimated richness than memory subsets.

The genes are TRBV2 and TRBJ2-7; 10 positions match TRBD2. Input material: naive CD8+ T cells sorted from blood. The receptor was isolated from a man in his thirties or forties in good health. The CDR3 DNA follows: TGTGCCAGCACATCTAGCGGGAGAGCTTACGAGCAGTACTTC. This gives the protein CASTSSGRAYEQYF.